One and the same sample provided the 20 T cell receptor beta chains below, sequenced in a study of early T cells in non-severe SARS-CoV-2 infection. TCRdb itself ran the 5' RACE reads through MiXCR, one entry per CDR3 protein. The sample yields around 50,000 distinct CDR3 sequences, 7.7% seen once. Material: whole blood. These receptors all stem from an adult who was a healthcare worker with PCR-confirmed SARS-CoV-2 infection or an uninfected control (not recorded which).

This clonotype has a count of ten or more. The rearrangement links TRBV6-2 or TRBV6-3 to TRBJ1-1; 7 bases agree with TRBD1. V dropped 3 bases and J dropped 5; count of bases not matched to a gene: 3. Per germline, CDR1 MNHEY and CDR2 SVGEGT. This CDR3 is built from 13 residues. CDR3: CASSYGQATEAFF. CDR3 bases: TGTGCCAGCAGTTATGGACAGGCAACTGAAGCTTTCTTT.

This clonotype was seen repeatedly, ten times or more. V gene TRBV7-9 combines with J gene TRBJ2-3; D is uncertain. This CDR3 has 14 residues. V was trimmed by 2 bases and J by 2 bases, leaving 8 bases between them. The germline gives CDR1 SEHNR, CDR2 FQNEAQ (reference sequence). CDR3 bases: TGTGCCAGCAGCTTAAGCTTCCTCACAGATACGCAGTATTTT. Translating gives CASSLSFLTDTQYF.

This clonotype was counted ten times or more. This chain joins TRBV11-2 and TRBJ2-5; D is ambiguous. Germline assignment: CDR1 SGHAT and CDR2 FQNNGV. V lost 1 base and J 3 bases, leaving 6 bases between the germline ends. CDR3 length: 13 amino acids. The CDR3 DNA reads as TGTGCCAGCAGCTTAGGCAGAAAAGAGACCCAGTACTTC. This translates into CASSLGRKETQYF.

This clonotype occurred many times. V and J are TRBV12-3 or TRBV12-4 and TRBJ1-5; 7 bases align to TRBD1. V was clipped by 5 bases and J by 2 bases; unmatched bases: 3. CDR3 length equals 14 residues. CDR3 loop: CASSTGAGNQPQHF. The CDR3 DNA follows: TGTGCCAGCAGTACAGGGGCAGGCAATCAGCCCCAGCATTTT.

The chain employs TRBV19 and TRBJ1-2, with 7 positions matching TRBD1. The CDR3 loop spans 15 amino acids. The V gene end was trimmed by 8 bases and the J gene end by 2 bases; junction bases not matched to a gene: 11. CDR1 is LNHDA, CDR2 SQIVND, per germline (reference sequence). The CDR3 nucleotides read TGTGCCAGTCAACCGGGACAGCTCGTGAACTATGGCTACACCTTC. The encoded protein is CASQPGQLVNYGYTF.

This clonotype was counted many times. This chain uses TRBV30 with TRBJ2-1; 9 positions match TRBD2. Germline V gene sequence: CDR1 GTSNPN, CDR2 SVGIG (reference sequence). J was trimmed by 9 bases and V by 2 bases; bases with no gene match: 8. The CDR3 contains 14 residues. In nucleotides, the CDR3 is TGTGCCTGGAGTAGGAAAGCGGGGGGAGGTGAGCAGTTCTTC. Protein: CAWSRKAGGGEQFF.

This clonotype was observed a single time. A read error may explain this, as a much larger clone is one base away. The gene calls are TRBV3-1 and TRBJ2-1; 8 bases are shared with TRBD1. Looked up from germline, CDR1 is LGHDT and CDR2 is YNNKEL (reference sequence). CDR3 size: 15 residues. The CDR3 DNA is TGTGCCAGCAGCCCGGACAGGGACCCCTACAATGGGCAGTTCTTC. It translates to CASSPDRDPYNGQFF.

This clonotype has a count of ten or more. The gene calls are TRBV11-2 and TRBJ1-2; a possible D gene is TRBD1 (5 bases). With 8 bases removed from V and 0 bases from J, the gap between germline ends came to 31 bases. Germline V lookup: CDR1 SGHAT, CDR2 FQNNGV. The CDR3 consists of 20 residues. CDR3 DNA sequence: TGTGCCAGCTCCGACCCCCATACTCAGGAAACTTCAGGGACTAACTATGGCTACACCTTC. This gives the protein CASSDPHTQETSGTNYGYTF.

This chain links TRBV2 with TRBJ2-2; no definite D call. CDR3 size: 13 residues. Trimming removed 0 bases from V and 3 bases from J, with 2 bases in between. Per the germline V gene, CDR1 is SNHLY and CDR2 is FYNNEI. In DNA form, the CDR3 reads TGTGCCAGCAGTGAAGCACACACCGGGGAGCTGTTTTTT. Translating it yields CASSEAHTGELFF.

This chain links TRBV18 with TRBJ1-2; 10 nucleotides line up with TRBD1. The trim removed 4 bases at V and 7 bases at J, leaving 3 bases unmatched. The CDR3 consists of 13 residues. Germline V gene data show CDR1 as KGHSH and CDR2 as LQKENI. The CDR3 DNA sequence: TGTGCCAGCTCACTGGGACAGGGGCCTGGCTACACCTTC. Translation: CASSLGQGPGYTF.

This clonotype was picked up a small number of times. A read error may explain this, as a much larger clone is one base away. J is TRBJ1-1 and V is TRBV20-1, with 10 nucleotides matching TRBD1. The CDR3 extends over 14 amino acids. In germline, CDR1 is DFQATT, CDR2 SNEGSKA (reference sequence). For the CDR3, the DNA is TGCTGTGCTATCCGGGACAGGGGTAACACTGAAGCTTTCTTT. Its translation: CCAIRDRGNTEAFF.

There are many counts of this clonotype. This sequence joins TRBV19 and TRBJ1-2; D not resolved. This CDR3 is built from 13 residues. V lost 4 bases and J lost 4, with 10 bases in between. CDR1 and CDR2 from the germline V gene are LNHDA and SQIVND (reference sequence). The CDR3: CASSRELRYGYTF. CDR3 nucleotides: TGTGCCAGTAGTAGGGAGCTACGCTATGGCTACACCTTC.

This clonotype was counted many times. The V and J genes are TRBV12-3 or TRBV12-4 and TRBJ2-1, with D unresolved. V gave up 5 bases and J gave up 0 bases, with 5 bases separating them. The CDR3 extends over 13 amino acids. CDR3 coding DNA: TGTGCCAGCAGTACGAGCTCCTACAATGAGCAGTTCTTC. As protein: CASSTSSYNEQFF.

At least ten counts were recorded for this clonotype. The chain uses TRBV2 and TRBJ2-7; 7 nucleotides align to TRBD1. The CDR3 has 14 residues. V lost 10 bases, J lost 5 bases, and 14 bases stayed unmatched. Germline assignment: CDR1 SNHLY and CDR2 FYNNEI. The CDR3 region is CATKLETGLNEQYF. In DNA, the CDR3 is TGTGCCACCAAACTCGAGACAGGGTTGAACGAGCAGTACTTC.

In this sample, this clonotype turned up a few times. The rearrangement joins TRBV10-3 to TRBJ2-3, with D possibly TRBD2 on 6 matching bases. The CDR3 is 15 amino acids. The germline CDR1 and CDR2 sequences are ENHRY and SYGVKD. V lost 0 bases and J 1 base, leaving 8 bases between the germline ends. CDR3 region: CAISESASGTDTQYF. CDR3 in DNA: TGTGCCATCAGTGAGTCTGCTAGCGGCACAGATACGCAGTATTTT.

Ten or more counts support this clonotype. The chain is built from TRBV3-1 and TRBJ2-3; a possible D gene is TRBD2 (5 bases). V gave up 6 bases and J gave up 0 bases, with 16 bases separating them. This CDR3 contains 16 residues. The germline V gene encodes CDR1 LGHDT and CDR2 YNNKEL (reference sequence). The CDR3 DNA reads TGTGCCAGCAGTTCCGGACTCATTCCAAGCACAGATACGCAGTATTTT. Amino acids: CASSSGLIPSTDTQYF.

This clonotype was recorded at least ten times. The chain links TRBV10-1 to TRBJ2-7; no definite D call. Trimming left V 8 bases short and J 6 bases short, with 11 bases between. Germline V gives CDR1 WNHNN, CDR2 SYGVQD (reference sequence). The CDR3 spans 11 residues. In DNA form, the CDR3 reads TGCGCCAGCGAAAGCAACGGCGAGCAGTACTTC. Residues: CASESNGEQYF.

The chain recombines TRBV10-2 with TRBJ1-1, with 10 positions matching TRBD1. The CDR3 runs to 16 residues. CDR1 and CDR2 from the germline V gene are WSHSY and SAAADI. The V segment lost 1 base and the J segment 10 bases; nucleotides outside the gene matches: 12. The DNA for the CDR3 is TGCGCCAGCAGTGAGTTATCCGGGACAGGGGCTGCAGGAGCTTTCTTT. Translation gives CASSELSGTGAAGAFF.

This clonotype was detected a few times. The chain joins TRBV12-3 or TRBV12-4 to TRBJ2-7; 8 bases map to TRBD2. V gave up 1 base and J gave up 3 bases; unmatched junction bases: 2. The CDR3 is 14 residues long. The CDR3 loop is CASSLERGHYEQYF. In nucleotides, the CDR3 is TGTGCCAGCAGTTTAGAGCGGGGGCACTACGAGCAGTACTTC.

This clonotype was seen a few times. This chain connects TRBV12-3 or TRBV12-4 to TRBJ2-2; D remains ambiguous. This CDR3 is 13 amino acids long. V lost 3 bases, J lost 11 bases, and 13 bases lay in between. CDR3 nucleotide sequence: TGTGCCAGCAGTTTCTTACGCACTGAAGAGCTGTTTTTT. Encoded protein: CASSFLRTEELFF.